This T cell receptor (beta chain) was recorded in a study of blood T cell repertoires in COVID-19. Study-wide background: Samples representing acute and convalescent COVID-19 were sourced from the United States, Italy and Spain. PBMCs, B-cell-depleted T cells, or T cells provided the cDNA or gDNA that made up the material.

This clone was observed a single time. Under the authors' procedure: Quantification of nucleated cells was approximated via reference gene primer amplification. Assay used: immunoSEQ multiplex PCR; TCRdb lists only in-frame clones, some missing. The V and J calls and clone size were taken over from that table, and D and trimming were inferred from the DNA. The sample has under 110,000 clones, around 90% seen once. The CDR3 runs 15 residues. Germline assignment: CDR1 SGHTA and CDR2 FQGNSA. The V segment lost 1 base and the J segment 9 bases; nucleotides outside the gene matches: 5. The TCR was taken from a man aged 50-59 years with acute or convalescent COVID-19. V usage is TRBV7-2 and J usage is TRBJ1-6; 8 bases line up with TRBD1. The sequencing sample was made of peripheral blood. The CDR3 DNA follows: TGTGCCAGCAGCTTAGGGGACAGGCGGGGTTCACCCCTCCACTTT. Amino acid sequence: CASSLGDRRGSPLHF.